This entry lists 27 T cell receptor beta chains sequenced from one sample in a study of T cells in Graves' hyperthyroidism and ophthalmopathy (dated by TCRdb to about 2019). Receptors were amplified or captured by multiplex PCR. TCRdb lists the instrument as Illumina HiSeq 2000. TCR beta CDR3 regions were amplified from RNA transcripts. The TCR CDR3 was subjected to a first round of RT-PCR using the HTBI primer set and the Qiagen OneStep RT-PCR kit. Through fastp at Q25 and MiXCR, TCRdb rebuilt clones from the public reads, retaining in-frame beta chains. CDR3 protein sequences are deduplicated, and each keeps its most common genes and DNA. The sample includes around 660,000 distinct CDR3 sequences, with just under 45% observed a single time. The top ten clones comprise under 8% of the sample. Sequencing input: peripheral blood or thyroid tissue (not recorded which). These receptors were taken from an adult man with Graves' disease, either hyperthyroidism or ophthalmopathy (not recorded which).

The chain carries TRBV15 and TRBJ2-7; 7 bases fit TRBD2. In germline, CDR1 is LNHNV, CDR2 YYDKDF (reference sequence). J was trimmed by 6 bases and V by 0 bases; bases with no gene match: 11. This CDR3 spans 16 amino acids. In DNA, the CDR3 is TGTGCCACCAGCAGAGATCTTGGCGGGAGTTTCGGCGAGCAGTACTTC. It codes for CATSRDLGGSFGEQYF.

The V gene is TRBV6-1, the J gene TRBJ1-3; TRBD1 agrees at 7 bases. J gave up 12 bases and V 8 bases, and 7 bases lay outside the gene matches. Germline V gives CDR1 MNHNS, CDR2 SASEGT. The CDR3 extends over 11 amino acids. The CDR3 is CASASGTVIYF. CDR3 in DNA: TGTGCCAGCGCGAGCGGGACAGTCATATATTTT.

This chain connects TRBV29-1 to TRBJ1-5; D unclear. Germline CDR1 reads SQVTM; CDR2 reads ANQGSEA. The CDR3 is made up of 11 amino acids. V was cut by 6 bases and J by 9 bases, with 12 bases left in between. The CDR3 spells CSVQRVGPQHF. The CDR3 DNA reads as TGCAGCGTCCAGAGAGTGGGGCCCCAGCATTTT.

CDR3 residues: CASSIETPLETEAFF. The CDR3 coding sequence is TGTGCCAGCAGCATTGAGACGCCCCTGGAGACTGAAGCTTTCTTT. The V gene is TRBV7-2, the J gene TRBJ1-1; no firm D call. The CDR3 has 15 residues. From germline, CDR1 is SGHTA and CDR2 FQGNSA. V shed 5 bases and J shed 5 bases, with 18 bases lying between them.

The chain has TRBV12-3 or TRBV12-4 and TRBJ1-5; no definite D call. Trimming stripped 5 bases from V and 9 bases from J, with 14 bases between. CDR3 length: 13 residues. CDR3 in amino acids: CASSRAGLGPQHF. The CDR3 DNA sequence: TGTGCCAGCAGTCGGGCCGGGTTGGGGCCCCAGCATTTT.

The CDR3 DNA follows: TGTGCCAGCAGCTTAGCCTCGAACGCGGACGGATTGATCTATGGCTACACCTTC. Its protein product is CASSLASNADGLIYGYTF. V is TRBV25-1 and J is TRBJ1-2; D unresolved. The CDR3 has 18 amino acids. The V and J ends lost 6 bases and 4 bases respectively, with 27 bases between them. Germline lookup yields CDR1 MGHDK and CDR2 SYGVNS.

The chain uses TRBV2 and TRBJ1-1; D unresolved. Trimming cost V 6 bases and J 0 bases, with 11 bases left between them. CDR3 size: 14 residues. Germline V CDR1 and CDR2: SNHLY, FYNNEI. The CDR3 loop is CASRPREMNTEAFF. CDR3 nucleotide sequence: TGTGCCAGCAGACCTCGCGAGATGAACACTGAAGCTTTCTTT.

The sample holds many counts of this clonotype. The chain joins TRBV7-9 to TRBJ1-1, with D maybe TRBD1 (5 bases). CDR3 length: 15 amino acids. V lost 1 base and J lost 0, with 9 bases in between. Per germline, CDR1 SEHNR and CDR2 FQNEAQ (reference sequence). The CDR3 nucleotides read TGTGCCAGCAGCTTAGAGGGGACGATGAACACTGAAGCTTTCTTT. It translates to CASSLEGTMNTEAFF.

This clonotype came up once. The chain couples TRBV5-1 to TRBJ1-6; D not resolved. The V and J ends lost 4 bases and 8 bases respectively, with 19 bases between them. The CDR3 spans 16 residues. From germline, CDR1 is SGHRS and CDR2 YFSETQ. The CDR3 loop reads CASSQDLGKYDSPLHF. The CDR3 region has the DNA TGCGCCAGCAGCCAAGATTTAGGGAAGTATGATTCACCCCTCCACTTT.

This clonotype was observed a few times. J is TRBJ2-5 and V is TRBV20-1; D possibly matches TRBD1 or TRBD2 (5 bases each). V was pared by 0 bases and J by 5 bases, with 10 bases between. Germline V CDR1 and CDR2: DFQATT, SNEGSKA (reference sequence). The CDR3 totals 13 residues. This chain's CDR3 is CSAREVEGETQYF. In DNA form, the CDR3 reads TGCAGTGCTAGAGAAGTCGAGGGGGAGACCCAGTACTTC.

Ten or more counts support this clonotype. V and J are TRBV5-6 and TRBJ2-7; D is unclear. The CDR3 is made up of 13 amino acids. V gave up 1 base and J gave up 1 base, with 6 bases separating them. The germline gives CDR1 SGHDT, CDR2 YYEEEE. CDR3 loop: CASSLLASYEQYF. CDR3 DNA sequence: TGTGCCAGCAGCTTGTTGGCGTCCTACGAGCAGTACTTC.

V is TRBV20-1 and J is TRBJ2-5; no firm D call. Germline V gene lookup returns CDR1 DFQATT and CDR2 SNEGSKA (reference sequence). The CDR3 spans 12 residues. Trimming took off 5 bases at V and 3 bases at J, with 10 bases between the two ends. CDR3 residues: CSAGVPEETQYF. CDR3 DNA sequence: TGCAGTGCTGGGGTCCCGGAAGAGACCCAGTACTTC.

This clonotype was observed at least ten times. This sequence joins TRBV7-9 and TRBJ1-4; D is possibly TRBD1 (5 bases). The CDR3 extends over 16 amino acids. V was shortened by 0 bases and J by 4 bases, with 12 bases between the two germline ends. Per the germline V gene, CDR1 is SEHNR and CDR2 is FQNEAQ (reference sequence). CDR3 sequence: CASSLAYGGDNEKLFF. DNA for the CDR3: TGTGCCAGCAGCTTAGCGTATGGAGGGGATAATGAAAAACTGTTTTTT. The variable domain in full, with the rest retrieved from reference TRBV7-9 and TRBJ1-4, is DTGVSQNPRHKITKRGQNVTFRCDPISEHNRLYWYRQTLGQGPEFLTYFQNEAQLEKSRLLSDRFSAERPKGSFSTLEIQRTEQGDSAMYLCASSLAYGGDNEKLFFGSGTQLSVL.

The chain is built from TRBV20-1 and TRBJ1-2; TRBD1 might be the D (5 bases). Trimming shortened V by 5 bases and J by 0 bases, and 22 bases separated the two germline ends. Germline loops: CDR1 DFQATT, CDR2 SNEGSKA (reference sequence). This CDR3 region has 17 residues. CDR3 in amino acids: CSAGGQPGSTTNYGYTF. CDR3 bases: TGCAGTGCTGGAGGCCAGCCAGGGTCAACCACTAACTATGGCTACACCTTC.

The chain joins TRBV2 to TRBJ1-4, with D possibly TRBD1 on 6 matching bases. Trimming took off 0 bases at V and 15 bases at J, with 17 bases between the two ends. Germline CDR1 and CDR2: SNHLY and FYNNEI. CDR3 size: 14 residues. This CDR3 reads CASSEAGATGLMFF. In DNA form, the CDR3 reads TGTGCCAGCAGTGAAGCGGGGGCTACAGGTCTAATGTTTTTT. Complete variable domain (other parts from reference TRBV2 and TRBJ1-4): EPEVTQTPSHQVTQMGQEVILRCVPISNHLYFYWYRQILGQKVEFLVSFYNNEISEKSEIFDDQFSVERPDGSNFTLKIRSTKLEDSAMYFCASSEAGATGLMFFGSGTQLSVL.

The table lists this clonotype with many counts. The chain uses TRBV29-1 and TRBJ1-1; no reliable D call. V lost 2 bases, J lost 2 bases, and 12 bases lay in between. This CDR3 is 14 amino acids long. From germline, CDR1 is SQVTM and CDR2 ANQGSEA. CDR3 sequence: CSVENEYSNTEAFF. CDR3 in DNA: TGCAGCGTTGAAAACGAGTACAGCAACACTGAAGCTTTCTTT.

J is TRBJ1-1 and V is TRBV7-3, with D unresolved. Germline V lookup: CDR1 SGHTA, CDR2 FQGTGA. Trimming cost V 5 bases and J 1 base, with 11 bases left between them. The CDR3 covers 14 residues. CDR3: CASSPTDTNTEAFF. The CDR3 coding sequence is TGTGCCAGCAGCCCCACTGACACGAACACTGAAGCTTTCTTT.

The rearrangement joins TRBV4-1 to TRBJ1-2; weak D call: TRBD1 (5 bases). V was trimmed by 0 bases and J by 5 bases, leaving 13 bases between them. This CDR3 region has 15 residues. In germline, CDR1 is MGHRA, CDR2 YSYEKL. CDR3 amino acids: CASSQDINRNYGYTF. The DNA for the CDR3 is TGCGCCAGCAGCCAAGATATAAACAGGAATTATGGCTACACCTTC.

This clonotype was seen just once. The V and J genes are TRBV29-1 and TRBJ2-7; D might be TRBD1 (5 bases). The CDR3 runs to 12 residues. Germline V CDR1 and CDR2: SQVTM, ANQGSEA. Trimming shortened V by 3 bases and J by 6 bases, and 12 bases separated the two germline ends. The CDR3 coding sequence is TGCAGCGTTGACAGGACACTGGGCGAGCAGTACTTC. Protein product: CSVDRTLGEQYF.

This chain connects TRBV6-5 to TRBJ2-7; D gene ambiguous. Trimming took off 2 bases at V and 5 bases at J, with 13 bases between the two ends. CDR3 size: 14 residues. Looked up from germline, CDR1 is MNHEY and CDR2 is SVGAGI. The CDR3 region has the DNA TGTGCCAGCAGTTACAGTCGGCTTTCCCACGAGCAGTACTTC. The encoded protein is CASSYSRLSHEQYF.

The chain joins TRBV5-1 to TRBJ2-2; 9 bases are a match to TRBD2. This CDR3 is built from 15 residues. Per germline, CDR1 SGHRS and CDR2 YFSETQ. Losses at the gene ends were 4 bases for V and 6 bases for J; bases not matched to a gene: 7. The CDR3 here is CASSAGTSISGELFF. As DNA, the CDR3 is TGCGCCAGCAGCGCCGGGACTAGCATATCCGGGGAGCTGTTTTTT.

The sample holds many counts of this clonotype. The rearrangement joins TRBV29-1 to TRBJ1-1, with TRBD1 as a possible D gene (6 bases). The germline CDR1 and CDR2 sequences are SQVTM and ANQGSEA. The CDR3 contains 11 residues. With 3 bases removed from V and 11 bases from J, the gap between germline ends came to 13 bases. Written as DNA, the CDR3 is TGCAGCGTTGAGACAGGAGATCCGGCTTTCTTT. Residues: CSVETGDPAFF.

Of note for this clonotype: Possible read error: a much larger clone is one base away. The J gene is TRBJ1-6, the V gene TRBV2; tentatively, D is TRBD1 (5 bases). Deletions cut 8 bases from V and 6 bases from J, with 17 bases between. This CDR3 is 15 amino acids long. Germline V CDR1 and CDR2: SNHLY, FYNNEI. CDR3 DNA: TGTGCCAGCGGCCTAGCGGGGGGAACTAATTCACCCCTCCACTTT. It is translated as CASGLAGGTNSPLHF.

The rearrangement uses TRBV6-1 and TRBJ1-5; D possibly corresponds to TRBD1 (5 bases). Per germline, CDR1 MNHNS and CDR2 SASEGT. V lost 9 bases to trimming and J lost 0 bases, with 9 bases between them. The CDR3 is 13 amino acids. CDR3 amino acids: CASLQGSNQPQHF. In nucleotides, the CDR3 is TGTGCCAGTCTTCAGGGTAGCAATCAGCCCCAGCATTTT.

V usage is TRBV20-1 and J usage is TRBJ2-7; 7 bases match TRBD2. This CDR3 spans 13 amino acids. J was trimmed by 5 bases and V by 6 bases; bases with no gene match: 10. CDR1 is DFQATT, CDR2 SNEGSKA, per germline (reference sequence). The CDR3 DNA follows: TGCAGTGCCCACGGGGGAGGGGAGGACGAGCAGTACTTC. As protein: CSAHGGGEDEQYF.

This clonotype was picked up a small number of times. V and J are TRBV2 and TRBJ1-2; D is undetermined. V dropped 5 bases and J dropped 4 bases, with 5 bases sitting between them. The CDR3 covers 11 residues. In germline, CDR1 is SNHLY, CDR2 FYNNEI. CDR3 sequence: CASSNIYGYTF. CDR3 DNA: TGTGCCAGCAGTAACATCTATGGCTACACCTTC.

CDR3 region: CATSRVREGYQPQHF. CDR3 coding DNA: TGTGCCACCAGCAGAGTCAGGGAGGGCTATCAGCCCCAGCATTTT. The chain couples TRBV15 to TRBJ1-5; TRBD1 is a possible D gene (5 bases). Between the trimmed V and J ends, which lost 1 base and 5 bases, there was a span of 12 bases. Germline CDR1 reads LNHNV; CDR2 reads YYDKDF (reference sequence). The length of the CDR3 is 15 residues.